A selection of T cell receptor beta chains follows, all from one sample in a study of T cells in Graves' hyperthyroidism and ophthalmopathy. Using its own MiXCR run on the multiplex PCR reads, TCRdb lists one record per CDR3 protein. The sample shows around 100,000 distinct CDR3 sequences, 47% of them seen only once. The material sequenced was blood. Receptors were obtained from a middle-aged man with Graves' hyperthyroidism. Each CDR3 is given with its conserved first and last residue. D genes are given only for firm matches. Not every row has a clone size; where given, it reads once, few, many or a size class.

d_gene: TRBD1; j_gene: TRBJ2-2; v_gene: TRBV7-3; abundance: NA; CDR3nt: TGTGCCAGCATCGACCCACAGGGGGCTAACACCGGGGAGCTGTTTTTT; CDR3aa: CASIDPQGANTGELFF
d_gene: TRBD2; j_gene: TRBJ2-5; v_gene: TRBV2; abundance: many; CDR3nt: TGTGCCAGCGGACTAGCGGTCCAAGAGACCCAGTACTTC; CDR3aa: CASGLAVQETQYF
d_gene: NA; j_gene: TRBJ2-1; v_gene: TRBV2; abundance: many; CDR3nt: TGTGCCAGCAGTGATGAGGCTAGAGCGCTCAATGAGCAGTTCTTC; CDR3aa: CASSDEARALNEQFF
d_gene: TRBD2; j_gene: TRBJ2-7; v_gene: TRBV7-2; abundance: NA; CDR3nt: TGTGCCAGCAGCCGCCCCGGGACTAGCTACGAGCAGTACTTC; CDR3aa: CASSRPGTSYEQYF
d_gene: TRBD1; j_gene: TRBJ1-1; v_gene: TRBV10-3; abundance: many; CDR3nt: TGTGCCATCACCGGACAGGTCGACACTGAAGCTTTCTTT; CDR3aa: CAITGQVDTEAFF
d_gene: TRBD1; j_gene: TRBJ2-1; v_gene: TRBV2; abundance: many; CDR3nt: TGTGCCATCAACCGGGACAGGGGGCCGGGTGAGCAGTTCTTC; CDR3aa: CAINRDRGPGEQFF
d_gene: NA; j_gene: TRBJ2-5; v_gene: TRBV29-1; abundance: many; CDR3nt: TGCAGCGTTGAATTGGGTGGGACCGAGCCCCAAGAGACCCAGTACTTC; CDR3aa: CSVELGGTEPQETQYF
d_gene: NA; j_gene: TRBJ2-6; v_gene: TRBV2; abundance: few; CDR3nt: TGTGCCAGCAGTTCCCGACGACAGGCCTCTGGGGCCAACGTCCTGACTTTC; CDR3aa: CASSSRRQASGANVLTF
d_gene: TRBD1; j_gene: TRBJ1-6; v_gene: TRBV7-2; abundance: NA; CDR3nt: TGTGCCAGCAGCGTAATGACAGGGGGACGCTCACCCCTCCACTTT; CDR3aa: CASSVMTGGRSPLHF
d_gene: NA; j_gene: TRBJ2-7; v_gene: TRBV5-1; abundance: NA; CDR3nt: TGCGCCAGCAGCTTGAGATACAGGGACCCCTACGAGCAGTACTTC; CDR3aa: CASSLRYRDPYEQYF
d_gene: NA; j_gene: TRBJ2-3; v_gene: TRBV2; abundance: NA; CDR3nt: TGTGCCAGCAAGGCGGTAATCACAGATACGCAGTATTTT; CDR3aa: CASKAVITDTQYF
d_gene: TRBD2; j_gene: TRBJ2-7; v_gene: TRBV30; abundance: few; CDR3nt: TGTGCCGTGGCGGGAGCGGACTACGAGCAGTACTTC; CDR3aa: CAVAGADYEQYF
d_gene: NA; j_gene: TRBJ2-7; v_gene: TRBV2; abundance: few; CDR3nt: TGTGCCAGCTCACCACCGGGACTGGGCCGAGGGGAGCAGTACTTC; CDR3aa: CASSPPGLGRGEQYF
d_gene: NA; j_gene: TRBJ2-7; v_gene: TRBV28; abundance: many; CDR3nt: TGTGCCAGCAGGGCGGCTAGCCCTTTCTACGAGCAGTACTTC; CDR3aa: CASRAASPFYEQYF
d_gene: NA; j_gene: TRBJ1-5; v_gene: TRBV6-1; abundance: many; CDR3nt: TGTGCCAGCAGTGAAGTTGGGGGGGTGAAGGATCAGCCCCAGCATTTT; CDR3aa: CASSEVGGVKDQPQHF
d_gene: TRBD1; j_gene: TRBJ1-6; v_gene: TRBV19; abundance: many; CDR3nt: TGTGCCAGTAGTGGACAGGGGCATTCACCCCTCCACTTT; CDR3aa: CASSGQGHSPLHF
d_gene: TRBD2; j_gene: TRBJ2-3; v_gene: TRBV11-3; abundance: NA; CDR3nt: TGTGCCAGCAGTAAAGCGGGAGACCCGACCGGCACAGATACGCAGTATTTT; CDR3aa: CASSKAGDPTGTDTQYF
d_gene: TRBD1; j_gene: TRBJ2-7; v_gene: TRBV4-1; abundance: many; CDR3nt: TGCGCCAGCAGCCCGGGACAGGGTTCGGTCTACGAGCAGTACTTC; CDR3aa: CASSPGQGSVYEQYF
d_gene: TRBD2; j_gene: TRBJ2-1; v_gene: TRBV24-1; abundance: many; CDR3nt: TGTGCCACCAGCGCCCTCAGTCGGGAAAGCGGGAGGAGGGATGAGCAGTTCTTC; CDR3aa: CATSALSRESGRRDEQFF
d_gene: NA; j_gene: TRBJ1-1; v_gene: TRBV2; abundance: NA; CDR3nt: TGTGCCGGGAAAACCGGGATGAACACTGAAGCTTTCTTT; CDR3aa: CAGKTGMNTEAFF
d_gene: TRBD1; j_gene: TRBJ2-1; v_gene: TRBV27; abundance: many; CDR3nt: TGTGCCAGCAGCCGGGACAGACCCAATGAGCAGTTCTTC; CDR3aa: CASSRDRPNEQFF
d_gene: NA; j_gene: TRBJ2-1; v_gene: TRBV19; abundance: many; CDR3nt: TGTGCCAGTAGTCAACAGGGTCATGAGCAGTTCTTC; CDR3aa: CASSQQGHEQFF
d_gene: TRBD2; j_gene: TRBJ2-1; v_gene: TRBV3-1; abundance: NA; CDR3nt: TGTGCCAGCAGCTCGCGAGCGGGAGGGGCCTACAATGAGCAGTTCTTC; CDR3aa: CASSSRAGGAYNEQFF
d_gene: NA; j_gene: TRBJ2-1; v_gene: TRBV5-4; abundance: NA; CDR3nt: TGTGCCAGCCGCTTGGCCCTGCAGTCCTACAATGAGCAGTTCTTC; CDR3aa: CASRLALQSYNEQFF
d_gene: TRBD2; j_gene: TRBJ2-3; v_gene: TRBV10-3; abundance: NA; CDR3nt: TGTGCCATCAGTGAGCTCCTAGCGGGAACGTTGGATACGCAGTATTTT; CDR3aa: CAISELLAGTLDTQYF
d_gene: NA; j_gene: TRBJ1-2; v_gene: TRBV20-1; abundance: many; CDR3nt: TGCAGTGCTAGATCAGGTTCAACCCTGAAGGGCTACACCTTC; CDR3aa: CSARSGSTLKGYTF
d_gene: NA; j_gene: TRBJ1-5; v_gene: TRBV2; abundance: few; CDR3nt: TGTGCCAGCAGTGAATACAGGCATAGCAATCAGCCCCAGCATTTT; CDR3aa: CASSEYRHSNQPQHF
d_gene: TRBD1; j_gene: TRBJ1-3; v_gene: TRBV24-1; abundance: NA; CDR3nt: TGTGCCACCAGTGATTTGAAAAGGGGGCAGGACACCATATATTTT; CDR3aa: CATSDLKRGQDTIYF
d_gene: NA; j_gene: TRBJ1-1; v_gene: TRBV5-6; abundance: NA; CDR3nt: TGTGCCAGCAGCCCTGGACTAGTTTGGGGCAGTGAAGCTTTCTTT; CDR3aa: CASSPGLVWGSEAFF
d_gene: NA; j_gene: TRBJ1-1; v_gene: TRBV7-8; abundance: many; CDR3nt: TGTGCCAGCTGGGGTGGGATCGGGACTGAAGCTTTCTTT; CDR3aa: CASWGGIGTEAFF
d_gene: TRBD2; j_gene: TRBJ2-3; v_gene: TRBV20-1; abundance: many; CDR3nt: TGCAGTGCACCTCGCCCGACTAGCGGGAGGTTTATGGATACGCAGTATTTT; CDR3aa: CSAPRPTSGRFMDTQYF
d_gene: TRBD2; j_gene: TRBJ2-1; v_gene: TRBV6-4; abundance: few; CDR3nt: TGTGCCACCCTAGCGGTGGACTACAATGAGCAGTTCTTC; CDR3aa: CATLAVDYNEQFF
d_gene: TRBD1; j_gene: TRBJ2-1; v_gene: TRBV2; abundance: NA; CDR3nt: TGTGCCAGCGGGACAGGGGAAACGGATAATGAGCAGTTCTTC; CDR3aa: CASGTGETDNEQFF
d_gene: NA; j_gene: TRBJ1-2; v_gene: TRBV20-1; abundance: NA; CDR3nt: TGCAGTGCTCTCGAACAGGTGGTATTAAAAGGCTACACCTTC; CDR3aa: CSALEQVVLKGYTF
d_gene: TRBD2; j_gene: TRBJ2-3; v_gene: TRBV9; abundance: NA; CDR3nt: TGTGCCAGCAACTCGCTAGCGGGAGGCACAGATACACAGTATTTT; CDR3aa: CASNSLAGGTDTQYF
d_gene: NA; j_gene: TRBJ1-1; v_gene: TRBV29-1; abundance: NA; CDR3nt: TGCAGCGTTGGGGGGGCTGGCTACACTGAAGCTTTCTTT; CDR3aa: CSVGGAGYTEAFF
d_gene: TRBD1; j_gene: TRBJ2-7; v_gene: TRBV6-1; abundance: many; CDR3nt: TGTGCCAGCAGTAACTATGACAGGGGGAGTTACGAGCAGTACTTC; CDR3aa: CASSNYDRGSYEQYF
d_gene: TRBD1; j_gene: TRBJ2-2; v_gene: TRBV24-1; abundance: NA; CDR3nt: TGTGCCAGCTCACCGACAGGGGCCACCGGGGAGCTGTTTTTT; CDR3aa: CASSPTGATGELFF
d_gene: TRBD1; j_gene: TRBJ2-5; v_gene: TRBV5-1; abundance: many; CDR3nt: TGCGCCAGCAGCTTGGGCCGGACAGGGGGGGGTGAGACCCAGTACTTC; CDR3aa: CASSLGRTGGGETQYF
d_gene: NA; j_gene: TRBJ2-5; v_gene: TRBV2; abundance: many; CDR3nt: TGTGCCAGCAGCGTCATCCTTACTCAAGAGACCCAGTACTTC; CDR3aa: CASSVILTQETQYF